The 13 T cell receptor beta chains below all came from one sample that was sequenced in a study of cytomegalovirus exposure and HLA in healthy donors. Primers included in the PCR were 60 Vbeta and 13 Jbeta primers. Data came from immunoSEQ multiplex PCR; TCRdb stores just in-frame clones and leaves some out. The repertoire consists of about 130,000 clones, with about 82% occurring once and the leading ten covering 5% to 6%. Sequenced sample: PBMCs. The receptors originated from a man under 40 in good health and CMV-seronegative.

The sample holds one count of this clone. The CDR3 sequence is CAWTRTAGKLNEQFF. CDR3 nucleotide sequence: TGTGCCTGGACCCGAACGGCGGGAAAATTAAATGAGCAGTTCTTC. V and J are TRBV30 and TRBJ2-1; D may be TRBD2 (6 bases). V was trimmed by 4 bases and J by 7 bases, leaving 20 bases between them. The CDR3 totals 15 residues. CDR1 and CDR2 (germline): GTSNPN, SVGIG (reference sequence).

The rearrangement links TRBV5-4 to TRBJ2-3; tentative D call: TRBD1 (5 bases). This CDR3 comprises 15 residues. CDR1 and CDR2 (germline): SGHNT, YYREEE (reference sequence). Deletions cut 0 bases from V and 3 bases from J, with 11 bases between. CDR3 protein: CASSLEGRETDTQYF. The CDR3 region has the DNA TGTGCCAGCAGCTTGGAAGGCAGGGAAACAGATACGCAGTATTTT.

V is TRBV27 and J is TRBJ2-3; D perhaps matches TRBD2 (6 bases). The CDR3 is 14 amino acids. Per germline, CDR1 MNHEY and CDR2 SMNVEV (reference sequence). With 3 bases removed from V and 4 bases from J, the gap between germline ends came to 11 bases. The CDR3 coding sequence is TGTGCCAGCAGTTTCGGGGGAGGATCAGATACGCAGTATTTT. Translated: CASSFGGGSDTQYF.

The chain carries TRBV9 and TRBJ2-1; 7 bases are shared with TRBD2. The CDR3 has 17 amino acids. Germline assignment: CDR1 SGDLS and CDR2 YYNGEE. V lost 0 bases, J lost 6 bases, and 12 bases stayed unmatched. Written as DNA, the CDR3 is TGTGCCAGCAGCGTAGCTGCGGGGGTGACGGCACTCAATGAGCAGTTCTTC. It specifies CASSVAAGVTALNEQFF.

This chain joins TRBV5-1 and TRBJ2-7; D is unresolved. CDR1 and CDR2 (germline): SGHRS, YFSETQ. The CDR3 covers 14 residues. The V end lost 0 bases, the J end lost 4 bases, and 11 bases lay between the germline ends. CDR3 nucleotides: TGCGCCAGCAGCTTGGTTGCAGGCCCATACGAGCAGTACTTC. It encodes CASSLVAGPYEQYF.

V gene TRBV28 combines with J gene TRBJ2-7, with 7 nucleotides matching TRBD1. CDR3 length: 14 amino acids. The ends lost 7 bases at V and 3 bases at J; junction bases unmatched: 9. The germline V gene has CDR1 MDHEN and CDR2 SYDVKM. CDR3 amino acids: CASTKPGQHYEQYF. For the CDR3, the DNA is TGTGCCAGCACTAAACCGGGACAGCACTACGAGCAGTACTTC. Combining the CDR3 with reference TRBV28 and TRBJ2-7 gives the whole variable domain DVKVTQSSRYLVKRTGEKVFLECVQDMDHENMFWYRQDPGLGLRLIYFSYDVKMKEKGDIPEGYSVSREKKERFSLILESASTNQTSMYLCASTKPGQHYEQYFGPGTRLTVT.

J is TRBJ1-5 and V is TRBV10-1, with D maybe TRBD1 (5 bases). Germline V gives CDR1 WNHNN, CDR2 SYGVQD (reference sequence). Trimming removed 4 bases at V and 0 bases at J, with 7 bases between. This CDR3 spans 14 amino acids. The CDR3 coding sequence is TGCGCCAGCAGTGCCGACAGTAGCAATCAGCCCCAGCATTTT. Its protein product is CASSADSSNQPQHF.

The V call is TRBV7-8, the J call TRBJ2-7, with 11 bases aligning to TRBD1. The V gene end was trimmed by 2 bases and the J gene end by 6 bases; junction bases not matched to a gene: 12. This CDR3 is built from 17 residues. The germline V gene encodes CDR1 SGHVS and CDR2 FQNEAQ. CDR3 bases: TGTGCCAGCAGCTTAAAGAGGGGGCGGACAGGGGGCTCCGAGCAGTACTTC. Its translation: CASSLKRGRTGGSEQYF.

This clone has more than one count but fewer than ten. J is TRBJ2-4 and V is TRBV6-5; 7 positions match TRBD2. Germline V gene sequence: CDR1 MNHEY, CDR2 SVGAGI. CDR3 length: 13 residues. Trimming took 3 bases from V and 10 from J; bases not matched to a gene: 6. CDR3 protein: CASSYSTGGIQYF. The CDR3 DNA is TGTGCCAGCAGTTATAGCACGGGGGGAATTCAGTACTTC.

This chain links TRBV7-9 with TRBJ2-5; possible D gene TRBD1, 5 bases. The ends were cut back, 5 bases at V and 7 bases at J, with 14 bases in the middle. CDR1 and CDR2 (germline): SEHNR, FQNEAQ (reference sequence). This CDR3 has 13 residues. This chain's CDR3 is CASSPGGQGTQYF. CDR3 coding DNA: TGTGCCAGCAGCCCTGGTGGCCAGGGGACCCAGTACTTC.

The chain employs TRBV5-6 and TRBJ2-7, with a possible D match to TRBD2 (5 bases). V lost 4 bases, J lost 2 bases, and 10 bases lay in between. There are 13 residues in the CDR3. Per germline, CDR1 SGHDT and CDR2 YYEEEE. The CDR3 sequence: CASSTEEAYEQYF. CDR3 sequence (DNA): TGTGCCAGCAGCACCGAGGAGGCCTACGAGCAGTACTTC.

The V and J genes are TRBV9 and TRBJ2-5, with D tentatively TRBD1 (5 bases). Per the germline V gene, CDR1 is SGDLS and CDR2 is YYNGEE. The CDR3 is 15 residues long. V was cut by 3 bases and J by 4 bases, with 16 bases left in between. Here the CDR3 reads CASSAGKGLGETQYF. The CDR3 DNA follows: TGTGCCAGCAGCGCCGGCAAGGGGCTAGGAGAGACCCAGTACTTC.

This chain uses TRBV7-2 with TRBJ1-6; no firm D call. There are 13 residues in the CDR3. The germline V gene encodes CDR1 SGHTA and CDR2 FQGNSA. The germline V and J ends were trimmed by 0 bases and 7 bases, with 4 bases remaining between them. The CDR3 here is CASSLARNSPLHF. The CDR3 nucleotides read TGTGCCAGCAGCTTAGCCAGGAATTCACCCCTCCACTTT.